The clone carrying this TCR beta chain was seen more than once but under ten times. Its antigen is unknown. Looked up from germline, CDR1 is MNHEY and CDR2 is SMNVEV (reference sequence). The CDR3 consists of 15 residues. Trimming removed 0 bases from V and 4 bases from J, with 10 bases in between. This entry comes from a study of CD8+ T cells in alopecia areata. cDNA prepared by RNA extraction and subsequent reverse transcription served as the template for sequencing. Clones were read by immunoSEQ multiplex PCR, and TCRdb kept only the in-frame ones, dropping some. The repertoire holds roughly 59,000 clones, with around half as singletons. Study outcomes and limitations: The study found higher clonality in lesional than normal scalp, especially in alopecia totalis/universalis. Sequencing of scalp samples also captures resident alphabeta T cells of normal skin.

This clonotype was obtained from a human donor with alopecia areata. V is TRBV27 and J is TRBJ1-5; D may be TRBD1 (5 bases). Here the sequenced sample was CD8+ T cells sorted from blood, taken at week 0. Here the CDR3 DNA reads TGTGCCAGCAGTTTATCCGGGACGGTGAATCAGCCCCAGCATTTT. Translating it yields CASSLSGTVNQPQHF.